This T cell receptor (beta chain) was sequenced during a study of T-cell reconstitution after alpha-beta-depleted transplantation in children. Study-level points and caveats: Reportedly, only several hundred clones from non-depleted graft cells drove alpha-beta T-cell counts at about two months. Fresh T-cell production supplied most of the T-cell counts and diversity seen one year after transplant.

This CDR3 contains 16 residues. This clonotype was seen only a few times. Antigen unknown. Unique molecular identifiers tagged the TCRbeta library. TCRdb passed the PCR reads through MiXCR, listing each CDR3 protein once. The table has about 980,000 distinct CDR3 sequences, 25% to 35% seen once. The clonotype was recovered from a boy under two years old who had a stem cell transplant for SCID, so the T cells may come from the graft donor. The J gene is TRBJ1-5, the V gene TRBV12-1; the D segment call TRBD1 is taken from the table without a DNA check. TRBV12-1 is listed as a pseudogene. The starting material was PBMCs, mostly from graft donor cells, obtained 360 days after TCRalphabeta/CD19-depleted stem cell transplant. CDR3: CASSWRGTGENQPQHF. In DNA form, the CDR3 reads TGTGCCAGCAGCTGGAGGGGGACAGGGGAAAATCAGCCCCAGCATTTT.